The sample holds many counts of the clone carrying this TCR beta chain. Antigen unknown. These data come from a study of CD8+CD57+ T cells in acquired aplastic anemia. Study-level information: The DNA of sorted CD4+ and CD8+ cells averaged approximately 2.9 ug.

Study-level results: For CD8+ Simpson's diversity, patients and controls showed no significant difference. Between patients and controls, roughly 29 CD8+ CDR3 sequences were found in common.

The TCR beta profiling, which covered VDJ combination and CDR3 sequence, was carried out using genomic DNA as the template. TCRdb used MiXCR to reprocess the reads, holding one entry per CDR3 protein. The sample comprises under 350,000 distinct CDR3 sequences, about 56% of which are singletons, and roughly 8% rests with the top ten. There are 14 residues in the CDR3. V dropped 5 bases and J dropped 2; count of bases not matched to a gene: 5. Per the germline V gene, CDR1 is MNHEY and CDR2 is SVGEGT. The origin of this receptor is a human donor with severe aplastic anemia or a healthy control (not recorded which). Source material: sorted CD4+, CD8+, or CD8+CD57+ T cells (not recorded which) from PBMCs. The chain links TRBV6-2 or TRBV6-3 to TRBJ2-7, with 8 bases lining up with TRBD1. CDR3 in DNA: TGTGCCAGCAGTCGGACAGGGTCGACCTACGAGCAGTACTTC. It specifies CASSRTGSTYEQYF.